A selection of T cell receptor beta chains follows, all from one sample in a study of a mutant IDH1 vaccine in newly diagnosed glioma. Measured with immunoSEQ multiplex PCR; TCRdb has only the in-frame clones, and not every one. Of 50,000 to 75,000 clones in the sample, roughly 80% are singletons; the top ten hold 6% to 7.5%. These receptors' antigens are unknown. The sequenced sample was PBMCs, obtained from a glioma patient whose treatment included an IDH1 peptide vaccine. The receptors stem from a woman in her 50s with glioma. Both conserved end residues are part of each CDR3. A D gene is named only where the DNA matches it firmly. The size of a clone is reported for some rows only, either as once, few or many, or as a class for expanded clones.

J gene	clone size	V gene	CDR3 length	D gene	CDR3 DNA	CDR3 protein
TRBJ2-5	few	TRBV11-3	15	NA	TGTGCCAGCAGCTTAGGTACGGCAGTGAAAGAGACCCAGTACTTC	CASSLGTAVKETQYF
TRBJ1-2	NA	TRBV9	14	NA	TGTGCCAGCAGCGGGGGATCCTCCCCGAAGGGCTACACCTTC	CASSGGSSPKGYTF
TRBJ1-2	NA	TRBV2	14	NA	TGTGCCAGCAGTTACAGGGAGATGAACTATGGCTACACCTTC	CASSYREMNYGYTF
TRBJ1-5	NA	TRBV29-1	13	NA	TGCAGCGTTGCCTCAGGGTTAAATCAGCCCCAGCATTTT	CSVASGLNQPQHF
TRBJ1-2	few	TRBV4-3	14	NA	TGCGCCAGCAGCCAAGATATGACACAGTATGGCTACACCTTC	CASSQDMTQYGYTF
TRBJ1-3	NA	TRBV9	13	NA	TGTGCCAGCAGCTCCACCTCCGGAAACACCATATATTTT	CASSSTSGNTIYF
TRBJ1-1	NA	TRBV5-5	15	TRBD1	TGTGCCAGCAGCCCGACAGGGTCGGGTGACACTGAAGCTTTCTTT	CASSPTGSGDTEAFF
TRBJ1-4	NA	TRBV2	15	NA	TGTGCCAGCAGGGACCAGGGGATGCCTAATGAAAAACTGTTTTTT	CASRDQGMPNEKLFF
TRBJ2-2	few	TRBV28	10	NA	TGTGCCAGCGCGGCCGGGGAGCTGTTTTTT	CASAAGELFF
TRBJ1-1	few	TRBV29-1	14	TRBD1	TGCAGCGTTGCCTCCGGGACAGGGAACACTGAAGCTTTCTTT	CSVASGTGNTEAFF
TRBJ2-3	NA	TRBV19	17	TRBD1	TGTGCCAGTAGTATAGATCTGAGGACAGGGGAGACAGATACGCAGTATTTT	CASSIDLRTGETDTQYF
TRBJ2-3	NA	TRBV5-4	16	NA	TGTGCCAGCAGCTTGTGGGTAACCCGAGGCACAGATACGCAGTATTTT	CASSLWVTRGTDTQYF
TRBJ2-3	NA	TRBV6-4	16	TRBD2	TGTGCCAGCAGTGTCGAGCGGGGGGCAAGCACAGATACGCAGTATTTT	CASSVERGASTDTQYF
TRBJ2-7	NA	TRBV5-5	13	NA	TGTGCCAGCAGCTCGGGGTCAGGGAGCGAGCAGTACTTC	CASSSGSGSEQYF
TRBJ1-5	few	TRBV2	14	NA	TGTGCCAGCAGTGGAGGGGGATTCGGGCAGCCCCAGCATTTT	CASSGGGFGQPQHF
TRBJ2-7	NA	TRBV11-3	13	TRBD2	TGTGCCAGCAGCTTAGAAAGGGAGGGCGAGCAGTACTTC	CASSLEREGEQYF
TRBJ1-4	NA	TRBV6-1	15	NA	TGTGCCAGCAGTGAAGCCAGTCTAACGGGGGGAAAACTGTTTTTT	CASSEASLTGGKLFF
TRBJ1-1	few	TRBV9	16	TRBD1	TGTGCCAGCAGCGTCCAACCGGGACAGGGGAACACTGAAGCTTTCTTT	CASSVQPGQGNTEAFF
TRBJ1-1	NA	TRBV9	14	TRBD1	TGTGCCAGCAGCGCGACAGGGGGCAACACTGAAGCTTTCTTT	CASSATGGNTEAFF
TRBJ1-1	NA	TRBV19	14	NA	TGTGCCAGTAGCCGGGACCGGGTGAACACTGAAGCTTTCTTT	CASSRDRVNTEAFF
TRBJ2-1	NA	TRBV6-5	13	NA	TGTGCCAGCAGTTACGAGGGATACAATGAGCAGTTCTTC	CASSYEGYNEQFF
TRBJ1-1	NA	TRBV5-4	17	TRBD1	TGTGCCAGCAGCTTACCGGGACAGCGGCTCATGAACACTGAAGCTTTCTTT	CASSLPGQRLMNTEAFF
TRBJ2-7	NA	TRBV5-1	13	NA	TGCGCCAGCAGCATTACAGGGTCCCACGAGCAGTACTTC	CASSITGSHEQYF
TRBJ1-6	NA	TRBV6-4	14	NA	TGTGCCAGCAGGGAGGAGGCAGGCGCTTCACCCCTCCACTTT	CASREEAGASPLHF
TRBJ2-5	NA	TRBV12-5	13	NA	TGTGCTAGTGGTTTGAGCAGGACCGAGACCCAGTACTTC	CASGLSRTETQYF
TRBJ2-2	NA	TRBV2	16	NA	TGTGCCAGCAGTGCCATATTACAGGGGAACACCGGGGAGCTGTTTTTT	CASSAILQGNTGELFF
TRBJ1-1	NA	TRBV6-1	13	NA	TGTGCCAGCAGTAGCCGGGGGGACACTGAAGCTTTCTTT	CASSSRGDTEAFF
TRBJ2-1	once	TRBV5-5	16	NA	TGTGCCAGCAGCTCCCGTTGGGAGAGCTCCTACAATGAGCAGTTCTTC	CASSSRWESSYNEQFF
TRBJ2-7	NA	TRBV19	14	NA	TGTGCCAGGGTCTGTAAGCCACCATTGGGGGAGCAGTACTTC	CARVCKPPLGEQYF
TRBJ1-3	NA	TRBV6-5	14	NA	TGTGCCAGCAGTCGAGCAAGCTCTGGAAACACCATATATTTT	CASSRASSGNTIYF
TRBJ1-5	NA	TRBV10-2	14	NA	TGCGCCAGCAGGCACCAGGGTAGCAATCAGCCCCAGCATTTT	CASRHQGSNQPQHF
TRBJ1-2	once	TRBV2	13	TRBD1	TGTGCCAGCAGTCCTGACAGGGGCTATGGCTACACCTTC	CASSPDRGYGYTF
TRBJ1-5	NA	TRBV9	14	NA	TGTGCCAGCAGCCCAGGACAGCCACATCAGCCCCAGCATTTT	CASSPGQPHQPQHF